The rows below give T cell receptor beta chains drawn from one sample of a study of PD-1 blockade in classical Hodgkin lymphoma. Sequenced by immunoSEQ multiplex PCR; TCRdb stores in-frame clones only, minus some. The repertoire holds 30,000 to 40,000 clones, 92% seen once, with around 0.3% in the top ten. Source: CD4+ T cells from blood, taken before the fourth cycle of nivolumab. These receptors came from a human donor with classical Hodgkin lymphoma. The CDR3 runs from the conserved cysteine through the conserved F or W. A D gene is named only where the DNA matches it firmly. Size values are once, few and many counts, or a class for expanded clones, and some rows have none.

V gene: TRBV12-5
D gene: NA
J gene: TRBJ2-4
clone size: NA
CDR3 DNA: TGTGCTAGTGGGCGCCAGGGATGGGGAAGCATTCAGTACTTC
CDR3 protein: CASGRQGWGSIQYF

V gene: TRBV5-6
D gene: TRBD1
J gene: TRBJ1-2
clone size: NA
CDR3 DNA: TGTGCCAGCAGCTTGGGGGGACAGGGGCCTTTGGGCTATGGCTACACCTTC
CDR3 protein: CASSLGGQGPLGYGYTF

V gene: TRBV5-1
D gene: NA
J gene: TRBJ1-1
clone size: NA
CDR3 DNA: TGCGCCAGCAGCTCAGGGGCATGGACTGAAGCTTTCTTT
CDR3 protein: CASSSGAWTEAFF

V gene: TRBV6-1
D gene: NA
J gene: TRBJ1-1
clone size: NA
CDR3 DNA: TGTGCCAGCAGACGACAGTACACTGAAGCTTTCTTT
CDR3 protein: CASRRQYTEAFF

V gene: TRBV6-1
D gene: NA
J gene: TRBJ1-1
clone size: NA
CDR3 DNA: TGTGCCAGCAGTGAAGTGCCAGGGGCGGTCACTGAAGCTTTCTTT
CDR3 protein: CASSEVPGAVTEAFF

V gene: TRBV7-9
D gene: NA
J gene: TRBJ1-3
clone size: once
CDR3 DNA: TGTGCCAGCAGCTTAGCAGGGTCAGGAAACACCATATATTTT
CDR3 protein: CASSLAGSGNTIYF

V gene: TRBV10-2
D gene: TRBD1
J gene: TRBJ1-1
clone size: NA
CDR3 DNA: TGCGCCAGCAGTGCACAGGGGCCTGGGACTGAAGCTTTCTTT
CDR3 protein: CASSAQGPGTEAFF

V gene: TRBV5-1
D gene: TRBD1
J gene: TRBJ2-5
clone size: NA
CDR3 DNA: TGCGCCAGCAGCTTGCCCAGAAGGACAGGGCAGGAGACCCAGTACTTC
CDR3 protein: CASSLPRRTGQETQYF

V gene: TRBV7-6
D gene: TRBD2
J gene: TRBJ2-2
clone size: NA
CDR3 DNA: TGTGCCAGCAGCCCGCTGACTAGCGCGAACACCGGGGAGCTGTTTTTT
CDR3 protein: CASSPLTSANTGELFF

V gene: TRBV2
D gene: TRBD1
J gene: TRBJ2-7
clone size: NA
CDR3 DNA: TGTGCCAGCAGCGGTAGGGACAGGAGCTCCTACGAGCAGTACTTC
CDR3 protein: CASSGRDRSSYEQYF

V gene: TRBV30
D gene: TRBD1
J gene: TRBJ1-2
clone size: few
CDR3 DNA: TGTGCCTGGATCCGGACAGGGAACGGCTACACCTTC
CDR3 protein: CAWIRTGNGYTF

V gene: TRBV12-5
D gene: NA
J gene: TRBJ1-5
clone size: NA
CDR3 DNA: TGTGCTAGTGGTTTGGTCGGGTTTCAGCCCCAGCATTTT
CDR3 protein: CASGLVGFQPQHF

V gene: TRBV2
D gene: NA
J gene: TRBJ2-7
clone size: once
CDR3 DNA: TGTGCCAGCAGGGGCAGGGCGGGCGAGCAGTACTTC
CDR3 protein: CASRGRAGEQYF

V gene: TRBV10-3
D gene: TRBD2
J gene: TRBJ2-5
clone size: NA
CDR3 DNA: TGTGCCATCAGTGAGTCGAGGTTATCACTAGCGGAGACCCAGTACTTC
CDR3 protein: CAISESRLSLAETQYF

V gene: TRBV30
D gene: NA
J gene: TRBJ1-6
clone size: once
CDR3 DNA: TGTGCCTGGACCCTTGGGGGTCCCCCCTATAATTCACCCCTCCACTTT
CDR3 protein: CAWTLGGPPYNSPLHF

V gene: TRBV6-1
D gene: TRBD2
J gene: TRBJ2-7
clone size: NA
CDR3 DNA: TGTGCCAGCATGAGGACTAGCGGGACCTACGAGCAGTACTTC
CDR3 protein: CASMRTSGTYEQYF